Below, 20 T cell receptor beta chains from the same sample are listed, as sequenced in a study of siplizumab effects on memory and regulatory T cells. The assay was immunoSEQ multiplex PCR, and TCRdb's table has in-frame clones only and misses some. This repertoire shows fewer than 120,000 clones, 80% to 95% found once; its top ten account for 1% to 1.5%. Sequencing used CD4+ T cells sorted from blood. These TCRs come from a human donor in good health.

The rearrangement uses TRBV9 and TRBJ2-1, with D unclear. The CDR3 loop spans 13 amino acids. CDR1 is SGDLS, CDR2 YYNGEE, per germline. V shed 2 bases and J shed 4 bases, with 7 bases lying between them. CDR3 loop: CASSVDFYNEQFF. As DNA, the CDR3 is TGTGCCAGCAGCGTGGATTTTTACAATGAGCAGTTCTTC.

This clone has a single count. Here the CDR3 reads CSVGTGGSGANVLTF. The DNA for the CDR3 is TGCAGCGTTGGGACAGGGGGCTCCGGGGCCAACGTCCTGACTTTC. The chain combines TRBV29-1 with TRBJ2-6; 11 bases agree with TRBD1. J lost 4 bases, V lost 4 bases, and 3 bases had no gene match. Germline values: CDR1 SQVTM, CDR2 ANQGSEA. This CDR3 has 15 residues.

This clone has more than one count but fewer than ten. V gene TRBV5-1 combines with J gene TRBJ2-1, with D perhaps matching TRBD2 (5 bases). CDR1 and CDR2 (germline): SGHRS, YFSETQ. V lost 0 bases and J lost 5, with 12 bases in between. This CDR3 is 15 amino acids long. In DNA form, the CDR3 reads TGCGCCAGCAGCTTGGCCCAACCGGGGAACAATGAGCAGTTCTTC. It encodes CASSLAQPGNNEQFF.

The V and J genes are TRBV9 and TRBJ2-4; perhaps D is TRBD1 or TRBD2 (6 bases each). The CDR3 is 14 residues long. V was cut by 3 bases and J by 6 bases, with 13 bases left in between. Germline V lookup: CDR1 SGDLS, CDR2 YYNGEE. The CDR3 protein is CASSGGAQPNIQYF. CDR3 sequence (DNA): TGTGCCAGCAGCGGGGGGGCGCAACCAAACATTCAGTACTTC. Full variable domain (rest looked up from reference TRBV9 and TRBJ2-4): DSGVTQTPKHLITATGQRVTLRCSPRSGDLSVYWYQQSLDQGLQFLIQYYNGEERAKGNILERFSAQQFPDLHSELNLSSLELGDSALYFCASSGGAQPNIQYFGAGTRLSVL.

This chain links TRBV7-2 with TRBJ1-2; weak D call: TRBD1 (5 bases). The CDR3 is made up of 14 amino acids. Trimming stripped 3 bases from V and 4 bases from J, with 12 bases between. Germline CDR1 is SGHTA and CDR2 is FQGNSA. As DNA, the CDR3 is TGTGCCAGCAGCTTGGGGGACGGAGTCTATGGCTACACCTTC. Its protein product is CASSLGDGVYGYTF.

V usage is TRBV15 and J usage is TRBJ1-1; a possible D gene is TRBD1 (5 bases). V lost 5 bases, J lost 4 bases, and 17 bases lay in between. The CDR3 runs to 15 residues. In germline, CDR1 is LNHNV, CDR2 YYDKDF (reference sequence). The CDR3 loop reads CATSYGDPRGTEAFF. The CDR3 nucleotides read TGTGCCACCAGCTATGGGGACCCTCGGGGCACTGAAGCTTTCTTT.

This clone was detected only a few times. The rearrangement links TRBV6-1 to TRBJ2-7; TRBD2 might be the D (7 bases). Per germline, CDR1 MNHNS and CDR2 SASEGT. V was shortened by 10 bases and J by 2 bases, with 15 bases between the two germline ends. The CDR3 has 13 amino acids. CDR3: CATSAGAPYEQYF. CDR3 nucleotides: TGTGCCACCTCCGCGGGGGCCCCCTACGAGCAGTACTTC.

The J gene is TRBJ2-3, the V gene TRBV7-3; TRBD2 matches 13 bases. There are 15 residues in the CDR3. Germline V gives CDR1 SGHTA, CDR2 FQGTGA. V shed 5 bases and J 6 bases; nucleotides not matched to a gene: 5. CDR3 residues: CASSAGTSGADTQYF. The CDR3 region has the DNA TGTGCCAGCAGCGCCGGGACTAGCGGGGCGGATACGCAGTATTTT.

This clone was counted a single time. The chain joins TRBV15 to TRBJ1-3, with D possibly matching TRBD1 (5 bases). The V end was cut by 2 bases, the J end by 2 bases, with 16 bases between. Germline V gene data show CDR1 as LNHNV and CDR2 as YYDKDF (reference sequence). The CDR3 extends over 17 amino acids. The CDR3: CATSRTSTVRAGNTIYF. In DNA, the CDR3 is TGTGCCACCAGCAGAACTTCGACAGTGAGGGCTGGAAACACCATATATTTT. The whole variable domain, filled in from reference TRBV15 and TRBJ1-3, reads DAMVIQNPRYQVTQFGKPVTLSCSQTLNHNVMYWYQQKSSQAPKLLFHYYDKDFNNEADTPDNFQSRRPNTSFCFLDIRSPGLGDTAMYLCATSRTSTVRAGNTIYFGEGSWLTVV.

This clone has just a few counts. In DNA, the CDR3 is TGTGCCAGCAGGGAGGGGACTAATAGCAATCAGCCCCAGCATTTT. It is translated as CASREGTNSNQPQHF. The genes are TRBV2 and TRBJ1-5; a possible D gene is TRBD1 (5 bases). Germline CDR1 and CDR2: SNHLY and FYNNEI. The CDR3 contains 15 residues. The V gene lost 6 bases and the J gene lost 0 bases, with 12 bases spanning the gap.

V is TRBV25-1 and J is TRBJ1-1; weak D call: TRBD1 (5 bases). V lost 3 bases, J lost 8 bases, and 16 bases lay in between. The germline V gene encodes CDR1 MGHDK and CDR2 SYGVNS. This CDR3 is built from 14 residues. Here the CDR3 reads CASSDPARQSEAFF. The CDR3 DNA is TGTGCCAGCAGTGACCCTGCCCGACAGTCAGAAGCTTTCTTT.

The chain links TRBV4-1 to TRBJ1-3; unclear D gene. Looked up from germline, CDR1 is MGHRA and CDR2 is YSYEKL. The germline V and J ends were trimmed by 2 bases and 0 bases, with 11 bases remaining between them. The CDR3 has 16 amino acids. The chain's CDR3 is CASSQSLTVSGNTIYF. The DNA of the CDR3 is TGCGCCAGCAGCCAATCCCTGACCGTCTCTGGAAACACCATATATTTT.

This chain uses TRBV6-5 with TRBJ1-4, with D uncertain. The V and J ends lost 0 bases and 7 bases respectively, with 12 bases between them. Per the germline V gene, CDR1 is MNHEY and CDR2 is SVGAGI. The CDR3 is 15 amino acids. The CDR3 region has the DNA TGTGCCAGCAGTTACTCAATACCCTTGGGTGAAAAACTGTTTTTT. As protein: CASSYSIPLGEKLFF.

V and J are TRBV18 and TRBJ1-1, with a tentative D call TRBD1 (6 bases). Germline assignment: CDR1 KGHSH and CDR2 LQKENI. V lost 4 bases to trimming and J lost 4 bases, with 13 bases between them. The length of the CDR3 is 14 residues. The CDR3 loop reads CASSRETGGTEAFF. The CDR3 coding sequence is TGTGCCAGCTCACGGGAGACAGGAGGCACTGAAGCTTTCTTT.

The CDR3 reads CAIKVAGGFIDTQYF. In nucleotides, the CDR3 is TGTGCCATCAAGGTAGCGGGAGGGTTTATAGATACGCAGTATTTT. The chain combines TRBV10-3 with TRBJ2-3; the match to TRBD2 covers 11 bases. Germline CDR1 reads ENHRY; CDR2 reads SYGVKD. The V and J ends lost 7 bases and 5 bases, in that order; junction bases with no gene match: 8. The CDR3 sequence is 15 residues long.

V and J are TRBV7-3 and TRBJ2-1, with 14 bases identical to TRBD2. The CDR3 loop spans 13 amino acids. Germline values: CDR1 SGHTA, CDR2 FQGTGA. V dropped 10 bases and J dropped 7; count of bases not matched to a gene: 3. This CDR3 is CATGLAGVNEQFF. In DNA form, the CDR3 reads TGTGCCACGGGACTAGCGGGGGTGAATGAGCAGTTCTTC.

CDR3 region: CASGGLTADQPQHF. The CDR3 DNA sequence: TGTGCCAGCGGGGGATTAACGGCGGATCAGCCCCAGCATTTT. V is TRBV2 and J is TRBJ1-5; a possible D gene is TRBD1 (5 bases). The CDR3 loop spans 14 amino acids. Germline V CDR1 and CDR2: SNHLY, FYNNEI. The germline V and J ends were trimmed by 8 bases and 5 bases, with 16 bases remaining between them.

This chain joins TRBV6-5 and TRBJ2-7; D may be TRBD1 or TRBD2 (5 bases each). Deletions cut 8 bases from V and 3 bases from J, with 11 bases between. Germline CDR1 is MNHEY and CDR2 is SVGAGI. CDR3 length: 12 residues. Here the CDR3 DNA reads TGTGCCAGCTGGGACCGGGACTACGAGCAGTACTTC. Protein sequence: CASWDRDYEQYF.

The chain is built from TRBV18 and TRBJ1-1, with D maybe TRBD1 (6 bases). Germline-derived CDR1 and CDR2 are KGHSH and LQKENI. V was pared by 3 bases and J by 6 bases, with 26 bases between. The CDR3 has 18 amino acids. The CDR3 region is CASSPMPLLGGGNAEAFF. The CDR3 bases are TGTGCCAGCTCACCCATGCCATTATTGGGGGGCGGTAACGCTGAAGCTTTCTTT.

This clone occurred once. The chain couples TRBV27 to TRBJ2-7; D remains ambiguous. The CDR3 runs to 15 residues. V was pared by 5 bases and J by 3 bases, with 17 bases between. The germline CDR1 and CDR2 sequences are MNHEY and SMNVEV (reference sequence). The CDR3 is CASSLRPLSDYEQYF. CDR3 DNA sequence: TGTGCCAGCAGTCTCCGGCCTCTCTCCGACTACGAGCAGTACTTC.